A selection of T cell receptor beta chains follows, all from one sample in a study of CD8+ T cells in alopecia areata. Using immunoSEQ multiplex PCR, the repertoire was profiled, and TCRdb retains in-frame clones only, with some absent. The sample shows more than 95,000 clones, roughly 50% of them seen only once. The sample consisted of CD4+ T cells sorted from blood. These receptor sequences come from a human donor in good health. The CDR3 runs from the conserved cysteine through the conserved F or W. The order of the fields is D gene, J gene, V gene, clone size, CDR3 protein, CDR3 DNA. D genes are given only for firm matches. Size tells how often a clone was seen (once, few, many) or the class of an expanded clone, and some rows leave it out.

TRBD2,TRBJ2-1,TRBV5-1,.,CASSASSGGASYNEQFF,TGCGCCAGCAGCGCCTCTAGCGGGGGGGCATCCTACAATGAGCAGTTCTTC
.,TRBJ1-1,TRBV28,few,CASGTEAFF,TGTGCCAGCGGAACTGAAGCTTTCTTT
.,TRBJ1-2,TRBV29-1,.,CSVEGFRGALSYGYTF,TGCAGCGTTGAAGGCTTCCGGGGGGCGCTCAGCTATGGCTACACCTTC
.,TRBJ1-5,TRBV6-1,.,CASSESRNQPQHF,TGTGCCAGCAGTGAAAGTCGCAATCAGCCCCAGCATTTT
.,TRBJ2-7,TRBV2,once,CASSETPQTLASEQYF,TGTGCCAGCAGTGAAACACCCCAAACACTAGCTTCCGAGCAGTACTTC
.,TRBJ2-7,TRBV5-1,.,CASAIAAGSYEQYF,TGCGCCAGCGCGATAGCGGCCGGCTCCTACGAGCAGTACTTC
.,TRBJ1-1,TRBV19,few,CASSPGQGTEAFF,TGTGCCAGTAGTCCAGGTCAGGGCACTGAAGCTTTCTTT
.,TRBJ2-5,TRBV25-1,.,CASSGGPETQYF,TGTGCCAGCAGTGGGGGACCGGAGACCCAGTACTTC
.,TRBJ1-2,TRBV7-9,.,CASSFGEKDGYTF,TGTGCCAGCAGTTTCGGGGAGAAGGATGGCTACACCTTC
.,TRBJ1-6,TRBV30,.,CAWSSTEQSYNSPLHF,TGTGCCTGGAGTTCCACAGAGCAATCCTATAATTCACCCCTCCACTTT
TRBD2,TRBJ2-3,TRBV9,.,CASTRGGGGTDTQYF,TGTGCCAGCACCCGTGGCGGGGGAGGCACAGATACGCAGTATTTT
.,TRBJ2-7,TRBV28,.,CASSLSPSFEQYF,TGTGCCAGCAGTTTATCCCCCTCGTTCGAGCAGTACTTC
TRBD1,TRBJ1-2,TRBV5-6,few,CASSLWTGSSDGYTF,TGTGCCAGCAGCTTGTGGACAGGGAGTTCGGATGGCTACACCTTC
.,TRBJ2-1,TRBV5-1,.,CASSLEGYNNEQFF,TGCGCCAGCAGCTTGGAGGGCTATAACAATGAGCAGTTCTTC
.,TRBJ2-3,TRBV5-1,.,CASSSGTDTQYF,TGCGCCAGCAGCTCGGGCACAGATACGCAGTATTTT
.,TRBJ2-2,TRBV18,.,CASSPLQTNTGELFF,TGTGCCAGCTCACCCCTGCAGACGAACACCGGGGAGCTGTTTTTT
.,TRBJ2-5,TRBV7-2,.,CASSLVYWVLETQYF,TGTGCCAGCAGCTTAGTCTACTGGGTTTTGGAGACCCAGTACTTC
.,TRBJ1-1,TRBV14,.,CASSQGSGGNTEAFF,TGTGCCAGCAGCCAAGGGTCGGGAGGGAACACTGAAGCTTTCTTT
TRBD1,TRBJ2-1,TRBV7-2,.,CASSVAGTGAYNEQFF,TGTGCCAGCAGCGTGGCCGGGACAGGCGCCTACAATGAGCAGTTCTTC
TRBD1,TRBJ2-1,TRBV27,.,CASSLEYRGHEQFF,TGTGCCAGCAGTTTAGAGTACAGGGGGCATGAGCAGTTCTTC
.,TRBJ2-7,TRBV29-1,few,CSVGTILTYEQYF,TGCAGCGTTGGGACGATTCTCACCTACGAGCAGTACTTC
.,TRBJ1-1,TRBV5-1,.,CASSPRVGNTEAFF,TGCGCCAGCAGTCCCAGGGTAGGGAACACTGAAGCTTTCTTT
TRBD2,TRBJ2-1,TRBV9,.,CASSPRLAATYNEQFF,TGTGCCAGCAGCCCCCGACTAGCGGCCACCTACAATGAGCAGTTCTTC
.,TRBJ1-2,TRBV4-1,once,CASSQAYLPGGYTF,TGCGCCAGCAGCCAAGCTTACCTTCCAGGTGGCTACACCTTC
.,TRBJ2-7,TRBV2,.,CASSVVGAHEQYF,TGTGCCAGCAGCGTAGTGGGGGCCCACGAGCAGTACTTC
TRBD1,TRBJ2-5,TRBV5-1,.,CASSLGHRGSRETQYF,TGCGCCAGCAGCTTGGGACACAGGGGGTCTCGAGAGACCCAGTACTTC
.,TRBJ2-5,TRBV27,.,CASSSGRKGETQYF,TGTGCCAGCAGTTCGGGGCGGAAGGGGGAGACCCAGTACTTC
TRBD2,TRBJ2-1,TRBV12-5,few,CASGLGTWTSGGYNEQFF,TGTGCTAGTGGTTTGGGAACCTGGACTAGCGGGGGATACAATGAGCAGTTCTTC
.,TRBJ1-6,TRBV30,.,CAWSRTHNNSPLHF,TGTGCCTGGAGTCGGACACACAATAATTCACCCCTCCACTTT
.,TRBJ1-1,TRBV29-1,.,CSVGGALNTEAFF,TGCAGCGTTGGAGGAGCTTTGAACACTGAAGCTTTCTTT
.,TRBJ2-1,TRBV29-1,.,CSVLGREQFF,TGCAGCGTTCTCGGGAGAGAGCAGTTCTTC
.,TRBJ2-3,TRBV9,.,CASSKAESTDTQYF,TGTGCCAGCAGTAAGGCAGAAAGCACAGATACGCAGTATTTT
TRBD1,TRBJ1-4,TRBV7-2,few,CASSLGPSGGNEKLFF,TGTGCCAGCAGCTTAGGCCCTTCAGGGGGGAATGAAAAACTGTTTTTT
.,TRBJ2-1,TRBV7-2,.,CASSLERAGANEQFF,TGTGCCAGCAGCTTAGAACGGGCGGGGGCCAATGAGCAGTTCTTC
TRBD1,TRBJ2-7,TRBV28,.,CASSYATGGAHF,TGTGCCAGCAGTTATGCCACAGGGGGCGCACACTTC
.,TRBJ2-5,TRBV5-8,few,CASSLFMGETQYF,TGTGCCAGCAGCTTGTTTATGGGGGAGACCCAGTACTTC
.,TRBJ1-2,TRBV7-2,.,CASSLREGPDGYGYTF,TGTGCCAGCAGCTTGAGGGAGGGACCGGACGGTTATGGCTACACCTTC
.,TRBJ2-1,TRBV29-1,.,CSVGYRNNEQFF,TGCAGCGTTGGGTACAGGAACAATGAGCAGTTCTTC
.,TRBJ1-1,TRBV7-9,.,CASSPQYPLRGATNTEAFF,TGTGCCAGCAGCCCGCAGTACCCTCTCCGGGGAGCTACGAACACTGAAGCTTTCTTT
.,TRBJ1-6,TRBV13,.,CASSLARGDHSPLHF,TGTGCCAGCAGCTTGGCGCGAGGGGACCATTCACCCCTCCACTTT
.,TRBJ2-5,TRBV29-1,few,CSVGKTGPGAQYF,TGCAGCGTTGGAAAGACAGGCCCGGGGGCCCAGTACTTC
.,TRBJ2-5,TRBV5-1,.,CASSLVTGEETQYF,TGCGCCAGCAGCTTGGTGACAGGAGAAGAGACCCAGTACTTC
.,TRBJ2-3,TRBV11-2,.,CASSFVPRDTQYF,TGTGCCAGCAGCTTTGTGCCCCGAGATACGCAGTATTTT
.,TRBJ2-5,TRBV7-9,.,CASSSSQGTETQYF,TGTGCCAGCAGCTCAAGTCAGGGAACAGAGACCCAGTACTTC
TRBD1,TRBJ2-7,TRBV29-1,.,CSAGSGTGLTHEQYF,TGCAGCGCAGGTTCCGGGACAGGGTTGACCCACGAGCAGTACTTC
.,TRBJ1-1,TRBV6-5,.,CASSYSRVDTEAFF,TGTGCCAGCAGTTACTCCAGGGTTGACACTGAAGCTTTCTTT